This TCR beta chain was profiled in a study of radiotherapy plus CTLA-4 blockade in lung cancer. Study information: Objective responses were observed in approximately 20% of patients, and disease control was achieved by 31%.

The data were produced by immunoSEQ multiplex PCR, yet TCRdb's version contains in-frame clones alone and is incomplete. The sample comprises some 120,000 clones, roughly 77% of which are singletons, and 2.5% to 3.5% rests with the top ten. The length of the CDR3 is 17 residues. The germline gives CDR1 KGHSH, CDR2 LQKENI. The V and J ends lost 3 bases and 4 bases, in that order; junction bases with no gene match: 4. This TCR derives from a human donor with non-small cell lung cancer that progressed on radiotherapy plus ipilimumab. Some clones in this sample may be carry-over from other donors' samples. The chain links TRBV18 to TRBJ2-6, with TRBD1 matching over 12 bases. The sample was peripheral blood, taken from a patient treated with radiotherapy plus ipilimumab. The CDR3 DNA reads TGTGCCAGCTCACCTATGGGACAGGGGGCAGGGGCCAACGTCCTGACTTTC. Translating gives CASSPMGQGAGANVLTF.